Listed below are T cell receptor beta chains from one sample, sequenced in a study of CD8 T cells in ankylosing spondylitis. TCRdb reanalysed the 5' RACE reads using MiXCR and keeps one entry per CDR3 protein. This sample yields under 300,000 distinct CDR3 sequences, of which approximately 9% are seen a single time; approximately 6.2% belongs to the top ten. Material for sequencing was blood, either unsorted or a sorted T cell fraction (not recorded which). Every receptor here comes from a male donor with ankylosing spondylitis or in good health (not recorded which). CDR3s include the opening cysteine and the closing phenylalanine or tryptophan. D genes are given only for firm matches. The size field is filled for only some rows; it gives once, few, many or a size class.

TRBJ1-2 | few | . | TRBV20-1 | TGCAGTGCTAGCTCCCATAGTGGGGTTGGCTACACCTTC | CSASSHSGVGYTF
TRBJ2-2 | many | . | TRBV6-1 | TGTGCCAGCAGTGAAACCCCCTACTCCGACTTGGTGGGGGAGCTGTTTTTT | CASSETPYSDLVGELFF
TRBJ2-3 | . | TRBD2 | TRBV6-1 | TGTGCCAGCGGCGGCGGGAGGGAACCAGATACGCAGTATTTT | CASGGGREPDTQYF
TRBJ1-5 | many | . | TRBV15 | TGTGCCACCAGGTTGGGAGGGGAGGTTGGCAATCAGCCCCAGCATTTT | CATRLGGEVGNQPQHF
TRBJ1-5 | many | . | TRBV20-1 | TGCAGTGCTAGGGACCCCGGGACGCTAAGTCAGCCCCAGCATTTT | CSARDPGTLSQPQHF
TRBJ2-3 | few | TRBD1 | TRBV4-1 | TGCGCCAGCAGCCAAGATGTGACAGGGGGCACAGATACGCAGTATTTT | CASSQDVTGGTDTQYF
TRBJ2-2 | . | TRBD1 | TRBV7-6 | TGTGCCAGCAGCTTAGGCGGACAGGTCCAGAACACCGGGGAGCTGTTTTTT | CASSLGGQVQNTGELFF
TRBJ2-1 | few | TRBD2 | TRBV12-5 | TGTGCTAGTGGTTTGGTAGTTTTTAGGGGACTAGCGGGAGCGGCGGCCTACAATGAGCAGTTCTTC | CASGLVVFRGLAGAAAYNEQFF
TRBJ2-3 | many | TRBD2 | TRBV20-1 | TGCAGTGCTAAAGGCCTAGCGGTCACAGATACGCAGTATTTT | CSAKGLAVTDTQYF
TRBJ2-2 | . | . | TRBV12-3/TRBV12-4 | TGTGCCAGCAGTCCCAAAACGAACACCGGGGAGCTGTTTTTT | CASSPKTNTGELFF
TRBJ2-1 | many | TRBD2 | TRBV29-1 | TGCACCATCCGGGGGGGAGAGTACAATGAGCAGTTCTTC | CTIRGGEYNEQFF
TRBJ2-1 | many | . | TRBV5-1 | TGCGCCAGCAGCGTGACAGGGGAGGGATACAATGAGCAGTTCTTC | CASSVTGEGYNEQFF
TRBJ1-1 | . | . | TRBV18 | TGTGCCAGCTCACCCCGTGAGTGGGGCACCAACACTGAAGCTTTCTTT | CASSPREWGTNTEAFF
TRBJ2-1 | many | TRBD2 | TRBV6-5 | TGTGCCAGCAGTTACAACCCGCCTGGGACTAGCCCTTACAATGAGCAGTTCTTC | CASSYNPPGTSPYNEQFF
TRBJ2-2 | . | . | TRBV20-1 | TGCAGTGCTAGACCAGGGGGCGCGGGGGCCGGGGAGCTGTTTTTT | CSARPGGAGAGELFF
TRBJ2-5 | many | TRBD1 | TRBV20-1 | TGCAGTGCTATCCGGGACAGGGTGGAGACCCAGTACTTC | CSAIRDRVETQYF
TRBJ1-1 | many | . | TRBV5-1 | TGCGCCAGCAGCTTGGGGGTACAGGGTTTGGACACTGAAGCTTTCTTT | CASSLGVQGLDTEAFF
TRBJ1-1 | many | . | TRBV7-8 | TGTGCCAGCAGCTTAGTTGAGGGGGGCGCAACTGAAGCTTTCTTT | CASSLVEGGATEAFF
TRBJ2-3 | many | . | TRBV6-2/TRBV6-3 | TGTGCCAGCAGCAGGACCTTACCATTTGATACGCAGTATTTT | CASSRTLPFDTQYF
TRBJ1-3 | . | . | TRBV20-1 | TGCAGTGCTGGACCTGCCAAATCAGGGAGGGGAAACACCATATATTTT | CSAGPAKSGRGNTIYF
TRBJ2-3 | many | . | TRBV5-1 | TGCGCCAGCACCCAATACTATAGCACAGATACGCAGTATTTT | CASTQYYSTDTQYF
TRBJ1-3 | few | TRBD1 | TRBV7-8 | TGTGCCAGCAGCCCCGGACAGGCCAGAAACACCATATATTTT | CASSPGQARNTIYF
TRBJ2-1 | many | . | TRBV6-1 | TGTGCCAGCAGCCCCCCTGGGAAGGCCTACAATGAGCAGTTCTTC | CASSPPGKAYNEQFF
TRBJ2-2 | . | . | TRBV27 | TGTGCCAGCAGTTTGCGGCAGGGGGGAGGCGGGGAGCTGTTTTTT | CASSLRQGGGGELFF
TRBJ1-1 | many | . | TRBV29-1 | TGCAGCGTTGTGGTTACAACTGAAGCTTTCTTT | CSVVVTTEAFF
TRBJ1-6 | many | . | TRBV18 | TGTGCCAGCTCACCAGGACTGAATAATTCACCCCTCCACTTT | CASSPGLNNSPLHF
TRBJ2-2 | many | TRBD2 | TRBV3-1 | TGTGCCAGCAGCCAAGATCAGCGGGAGAGTTACACCGGGGAGCTGTTTTTT | CASSQDQRESYTGELFF
TRBJ2-5 | few | TRBD2 | TRBV24-1 | TGTGCCACCAGTGAGACGGGGGGGCCGATCGAGACCCAGTACTTC | CATSETGGPIETQYF
TRBJ1-5 | many | TRBD1 | TRBV10-3 | TGTGCCATCAGTGATGAAGGGACAGGGTCTAATCAGCCCCAGCATTTT | CAISDEGTGSNQPQHF
TRBJ2-6 | . | . | TRBV7-9 | TGTGCCAGCCGACAAGGGGGATCTGGGGCCAACGTCCTGACTTTC | CASRQGGSGANVLTF
TRBJ2-3 | many | TRBD2 | TRBV10-3 | TGTGCCATCAACCTAGCGGGGGTAACAGATACGCAGTATTTT | CAINLAGVTDTQYF
TRBJ1-2 | many | . | TRBV19 | TGTGCCAGTAGTACCGGGACACAAGCTAACTATGGCTACACCTTC | CASSTGTQANYGYTF
TRBJ2-1 | many | . | TRBV6-5 | TGTGCCAGCAGTTACTCGGGAATAGGGGTTGAGCAGTTCTTC | CASSYSGIGVEQFF
TRBJ1-6 | many | TRBD1 | TRBV12-3/TRBV12-4 | TGTGCCAGCAGTCTCCGACAGGGGTGGGATTCACCCCTCCACTTT | CASSLRQGWDSPLHF
TRBJ2-1 | many | . | TRBV6-2/TRBV6-3 | TGTGCCAGCAGCAAGGACAGCTACAATGAGCAGTTCTTC | CASSKDSYNEQFF
TRBJ2-1 | many | TRBD2 | TRBV7-3 | TGTGCCAGCAGCCCTGCGGGAGGGCCCTTAAATGAGCAGTTCTTC | CASSPAGGPLNEQFF
TRBJ2-2 | many | TRBD2 | TRBV6-2/TRBV6-3 | TGTGCCAGCAGTCTATCCCCGGGAGGAAAGACCGGGGAGCTGTTTTTT | CASSLSPGGKTGELFF
TRBJ2-3 | once | . | TRBV5-4 | TGTGCCAGCAGCTTGGGGGCGGGTGGGGGCGCAGATACGCAGTATTTT | CASSLGAGGGADTQYF
TRBJ2-3 | many | . | TRBV7-9 | TGTGCCAGCAGCCCCAGGGGAGATACGCAGTATTTT | CASSPRGDTQYF
TRBJ2-3 | many | TRBD2 | TRBV7-8 | TGTGCCAGCAGGGGGAGGGAGCTCACAGATACGCAGTATTTT | CASRGRELTDTQYF
TRBJ2-3 | . | TRBD2 | TRBV5-1 | TGCGCCAGCTGCCTGGGCGGGCGGGGGACGCAGTATTTT | CASCLGGRGTQYF
TRBJ2-7 | few | . | TRBV20-1 | TGCAGTGCTGAAGAGGGGTTCTCCTACGAGCAGTACTTC | CSAEEGFSYEQYF
TRBJ1-1 | many | . | TRBV20-1 | TGCAGTGCTGGGGGAGGGCGGAGTGAAGCTTTCTTT | CSAGGGRSEAFF